This TCR beta chain was identified during a study of cytomegalovirus exposure and HLA in healthy donors. For the study at large: Approximately 200 million T cells yielded some 120 million unique TCR beta sequences in earlier analysis.

CDR3 size: 12 residues. V lost 5 bases and J 9 bases, leaving 11 bases between the germline ends. Per germline, CDR1 MNHNS and CDR2 SASEGT. PCR involved 60 Vbeta and 13 Jbeta primers. This table comes from immunoSEQ multiplex PCR, and its TCRdb copy is limited to in-frame clones, with some not included. The sample includes about 76,000 clones, around four fifths of them seen just once. This clone was counted a few times. Its antigen is not identified. Study-level findings and limits: CMV serostatus was the only immune exposure information that was available.

The chain couples TRBV6-1 to TRBJ1-5; D not resolved. The sequence derives from a middle-aged woman in good health and CMV-seropositive. Sequenced input: PBMCs. The CDR3 loop is CASSPDSGPQHF. As DNA, the CDR3 is TGTGCCAGCAGTCCCGACTCCGGGCCCCAGCATTTT.